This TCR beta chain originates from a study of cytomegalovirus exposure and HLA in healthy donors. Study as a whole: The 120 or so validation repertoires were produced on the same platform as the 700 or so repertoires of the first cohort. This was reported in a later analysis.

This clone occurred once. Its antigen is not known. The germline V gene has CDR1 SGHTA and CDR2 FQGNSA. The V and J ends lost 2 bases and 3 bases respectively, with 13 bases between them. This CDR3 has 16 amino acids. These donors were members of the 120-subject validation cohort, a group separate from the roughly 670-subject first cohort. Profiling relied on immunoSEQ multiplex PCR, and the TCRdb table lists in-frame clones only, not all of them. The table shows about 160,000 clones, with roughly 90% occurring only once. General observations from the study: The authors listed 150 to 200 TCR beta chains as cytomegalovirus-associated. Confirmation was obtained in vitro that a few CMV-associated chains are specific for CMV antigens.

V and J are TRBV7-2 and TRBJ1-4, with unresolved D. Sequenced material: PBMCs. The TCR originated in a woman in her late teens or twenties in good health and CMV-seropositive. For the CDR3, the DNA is TGTGCCAGCAGCTTAACTTGGAGGTCAGCTAATGAAAAACTGTTTTTT. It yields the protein CASSLTWRSANEKLFF.